The 3 T cell receptor beta chains below all came from one sample that was sequenced in a study of T cells in Graves' hyperthyroidism and ophthalmopathy. There were TCR beta CDR3 regions amplified from RNA transcripts. TCR CDR3 regions were first amplified by RT-PCR with HTBI primers. Using its own MiXCR run on the multiplex PCR reads, TCRdb lists one record per CDR3 protein. Here the sample spans roughly 100,000 distinct CDR3 sequences, 45% to 50% being singletons. Sequenced input: blood. These receptors were taken from a man between 40 and 49 years old with Graves' hyperthyroidism.

This clonotype was observed many times. The chain couples TRBV9 to TRBJ2-7; 7 positions match TRBD1. CDR1 is SGDLS and CDR2 is YYNGEE in the germline V gene. The trim removed 4 bases at V and 0 bases at J, leaving 4 bases unmatched. This CDR3 is built from 14 residues. The CDR3 region is CASSRAGGSYEQYF. The CDR3 coding sequence is TGTGCCAGCAGCAGGGCAGGGGGCTCCTACGAGCAGTACTTC.

This clonotype was detected many times. The chain links TRBV9 to TRBJ2-5; possible D gene TRBD1, 5 bases. Germline V gives CDR1 SGDLS, CDR2 YYNGEE. Trimming shortened V by 3 bases and J by 5 bases, and 17 bases separated the two germline ends. This CDR3 has 15 amino acids. The CDR3 sequence: CASSAGVGAEETQYF. The CDR3, as DNA: TGTGCCAGCAGCGCAGGAGTTGGGGCGGAGGAGACCCAGTACTTC. Using reference TRBV9 and TRBJ2-5 for the parts outside the CDR3, the full variable domain is DSGVTQTPKHLITATGQRVTLRCSPRSGDLSVYWYQQSLDQGLQFLIQYYNGEERAKGNILERFSAQQFPDLHSELNLSSLELGDSALYFCASSAGVGAEETQYFGPGTRLLVL.

There are many counts of this clonotype. The chain uses TRBV6-2 or TRBV6-3 and TRBJ2-7; 8 nucleotides align to TRBD2. With 4 bases clipped from V and 7 bases from J, the junction kept 12 bases outside the gene matches. From germline, CDR1 is MNHEY and CDR2 SVGEGT. The CDR3 covers 15 residues. The chain's CDR3 is CASSSTTTSGREQYF. The CDR3, as DNA: TGTGCCAGCAGTTCCACTACCACTAGCGGAAGGGAGCAGTACTTC.